A single T cell receptor beta chain is shown here with its context. Only in-frame clones appear in the TCRdb table, and some are missing; sequencing was by immunoSEQ multiplex PCR. The table records under 85,000 clones, approximately 97% of them present only once. Germline V lookup: CDR1 WNHNN, CDR2 SYGVQD (reference sequence). This CDR3 region has 12 residues. The V gene lost 8 bases and the J gene lost 1 base, with 6 bases spanning the gap. The data derive from a study of technical replicates of blood from several donors. What was sequenced was T cells isolated from PBMCs. The rearrangement links TRBV10-1 to TRBJ2-1; D not resolved. This clonotype originated in a human donor in good health. CDR3 residues: CASGPSYNEQFF. In DNA, the CDR3 is TGCGCCAGCGGGCCATCCTACAATGAGCAGTTCTTC.